Listed below are T cell receptor beta chains from one sample, sequenced in a study of post-analysis software for immune sequencing data. From the PCR reads, TCRdb called clonotypes with MiXCR, one entry per CDR3 protein. The sample holds more than 450,000 distinct CDR3 sequences, 34% seen once. The sequenced sample consisted of blood. All receptors come from a girl aged 2-17 years with multiple sclerosis. The CDR3 runs from the conserved cysteine through the conserved F or W. The order of the fields is J gene, V gene, D gene, CDR3 protein. A D gene is named only where the DNA matches it firmly.

>TRBJ1-2|TRBV3-1|TRBD1
CASSQDAGTGLYGYTF
>TRBJ1-5|TRBV6-1|.
CASLEGGYSNQPQHF
>TRBJ2-1|TRBV5-1|.
CASSNTFGRDSAETHNEQFF
>TRBJ2-3|TRBV29-1|.
CSVDSGNTQYF
>TRBJ2-7|TRBV9|.
CASSVRSLAYEQYF
>TRBJ1-2|TRBV5-1|.
CASSFNRGDDGYTF
>TRBJ2-1|TRBV5-6|TRBD2
CASSQQRLAGVPYNEQFF
>TRBJ2-1|TRBV20-1|.
CSARVEPGSYNEQFF
>.|TRBV5-1|.
CASSLVVSPYEQYF
>TRBJ2-3|TRBV29-1|TRBD1
CSALTGGPRDTQYF
>.|TRBV2|TRBD1
CASSPDRDKDEQYF
>TRBJ2-3|TRBV4-2|TRBD2
CASSQERLAGLNTDTQYF
>TRBJ2-5|TRBV11-2|.
CASSTHQETQYF
>TRBJ2-7|TRBV4-2|TRBD2
CVSSQDTSGGAYEQYF
>TRBJ1-1|TRBV7-2|TRBD1
CASSLAGGRAFF
>TRBJ2-1|TRBV10-3|TRBD1
CAISESNRGLSYNEQFF
>TRBJ1-5|TRBV20-1|TRBD1
CSARGTAKSNQPQHF
>TRBJ2-7|TRBV29-1|.
CSVTGLHEQYF
>TRBJ2-5|TRBV4-2|TRBD2
CASSQGYGAGGDQETQYF
>TRBJ1-5|TRBV3-1|.
CASSQDSGIQPQHF
>TRBJ2-7|TRBV4-2|TRBD2
CASSETAGSSYEQYF
>TRBJ2-7|TRBV9|.
CASSVAGQPDSSYEQYF
>TRBJ1-1|TRBV14|.
CASSQDLGTEAFF
>TRBJ1-2|TRBV20-1|.
CSARAREMAFYGYTF
>TRBJ2-7|TRBV5-1|.
CASSLENEQYF
>TRBJ2-3|TRBV5-1|.
CANRPWGGTDTQYF
>TRBJ1-1|TRBV7-9|.
CASSLNRGGQMNTEAFF
>TRBJ1-5|TRBV2|.
CASSVEAGANQPQHF
>TRBJ1-6|TRBV5-1|TRBD1
CASSLGGQDNSPLHF
>TRBJ2-3|TRBV5-1|.
CASNSRGVSTDTQYF
>TRBJ2-4|TRBV20-1|.
CSARQGTKNIQYF
>TRBJ2-7|TRBV6-8|TRBD1
CASRTGGRYEQYF
>.|TRBV20-1|.
CSARVHSPGETQYF
>.|TRBV5-1|.
CASSLTRTNQYEQYF
>.|TRBV12-3/TRBV12-4|TRBD1
CASSLRGIRDSEIRETQYF
>.|TRBV12-3/TRBV12-4|TRBD1
CASSLDREHEQYF
>TRBJ2-3|TRBV7-2|.
CASSFEGYTDTQYF
>.|TRBV18|.
CASSPPQGTSIFEQYF
>TRBJ2-1|TRBV6-5|.
CASSYSTFAYSKFF
>TRBJ2-3|TRBV9|.
CASSVVAPPGPGNTQYF
>TRBJ2-7|TRBV6-5|.
CASRPGQPYEQYF
>TRBJ1-4|TRBV5-1|.
CASSLAGSSPNEKLFF
>TRBJ2-5|TRBV7-9|TRBD1
CATTGTTGEETQYF
>TRBJ2-1|TRBV28|.
CASSLPGVDEQFF
>TRBJ2-1|TRBV6-6|TRBD2
CASSYRDYYNEQFF
>.|TRBV28|.
CASSFVRIAETQYF
>TRBJ2-1|TRBV7-3|TRBD2
CASSGRDSAGTSGANRCNEQFF
>TRBJ1-4|TRBV28|.
CASSSGGSNEKLFF
>TRBJ1-1|TRBV7-9|.
CASSLPTSLEAFF
>TRBJ1-1|TRBV6-1|.
CASSLPMNTEAFF
>TRBJ1-5|TRBV18|.
CASSGIEGYQPQHF
>TRBJ2-3|TRBV9|.
CASNRGTDTQYF
>TRBJ1-2|TRBV5-6|.
CASSLGLGYTF
>TRBJ1-2|TRBV20-1|.
CSAASTAGYGYTF
>TRBJ1-4|TRBV13|.
CASSPDRSATNEKLFF